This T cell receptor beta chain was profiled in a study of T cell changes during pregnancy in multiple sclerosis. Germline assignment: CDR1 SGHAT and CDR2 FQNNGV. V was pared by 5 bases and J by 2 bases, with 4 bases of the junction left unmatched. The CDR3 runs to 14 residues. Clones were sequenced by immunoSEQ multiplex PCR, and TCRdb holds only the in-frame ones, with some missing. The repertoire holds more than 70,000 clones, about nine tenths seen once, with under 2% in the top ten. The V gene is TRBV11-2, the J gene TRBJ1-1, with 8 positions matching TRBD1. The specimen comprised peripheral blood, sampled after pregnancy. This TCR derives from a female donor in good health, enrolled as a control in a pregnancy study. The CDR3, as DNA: TGTGCCAGCAGCCTGGGACAGGCAAACACTGAAGCTTTCTTT. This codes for CASSLGQANTEAFF.